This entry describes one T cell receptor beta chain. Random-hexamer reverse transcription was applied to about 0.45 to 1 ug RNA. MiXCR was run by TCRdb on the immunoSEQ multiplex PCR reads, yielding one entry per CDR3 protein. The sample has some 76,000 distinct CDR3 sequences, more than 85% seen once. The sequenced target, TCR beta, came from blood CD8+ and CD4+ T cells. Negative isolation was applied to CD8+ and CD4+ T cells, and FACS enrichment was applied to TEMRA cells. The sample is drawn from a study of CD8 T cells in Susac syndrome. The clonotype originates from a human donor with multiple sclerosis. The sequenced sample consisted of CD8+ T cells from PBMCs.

Here the CDR3 DNA reads TGTGCCAGCAGCGTTGGGGGGCGTTCCAGCTCCTACAATGAGCAGTTCTTC. Its translation is CASSVGGRSSSYNEQFF. V and J are TRBV9 and TRBJ2-1; D might be TRBD1 or TRBD2, each matching 6 bases. The CDR3 runs to 17 residues. Trimming stripped 2 bases from V and 0 bases from J, with 15 bases between. Germline CDR1 is SGDLS and CDR2 is YYNGEE.